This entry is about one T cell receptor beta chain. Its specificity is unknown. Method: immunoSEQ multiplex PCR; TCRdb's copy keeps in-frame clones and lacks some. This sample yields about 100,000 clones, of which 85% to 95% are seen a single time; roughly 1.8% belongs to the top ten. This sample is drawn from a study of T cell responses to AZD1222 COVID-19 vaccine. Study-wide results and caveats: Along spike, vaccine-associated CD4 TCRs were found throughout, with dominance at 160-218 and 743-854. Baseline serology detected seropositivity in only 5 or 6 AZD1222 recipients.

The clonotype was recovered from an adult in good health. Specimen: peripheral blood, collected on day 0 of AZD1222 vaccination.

This CDR3 is CASSDSSGTGSVVQPQHF. CDR3 nucleotides: TGTGCCAGCAGCGACTCTTCCGGGACAGGGAGCGTAGTTCAGCCCCAGCATTTT. This chain links TRBV7-9 with TRBJ1-5; 9 bases are a match to TRBD1. The CDR3 has 18 amino acids. Germline CDR1 and CDR2: SEHNR and FQNEAQ (reference sequence). The V gene end was trimmed by 5 bases and the J gene end by 6 bases; junction bases not matched to a gene: 17.